The 21 T cell receptor beta chains given below trace back to one sample, sequenced in a study of T-cell reconstitution after alpha-beta-depleted transplantation in children. As it was prepared, the TCRbeta library received unique molecular identifiers. Each CDR3 protein gets one entry after TCRdb re-called the PCR reads with MiXCR. The repertoire holds around 72,000 distinct CDR3 sequences, with 4% to 5% as singletons. The source material was PBMCs, mostly from graft donor cells, sampled 180 days after TCRalphabeta/CD19-depleted stem cell transplant. These receptors originate from a boy under two years old who had a stem cell transplant for acute myeloid leukemia, so the T cells may come from the graft donor.

Many counts were recorded for this clonotype. The chain joins TRBV12-3 or TRBV12-4 to TRBJ1-2, with unresolved D. The CDR3 has 13 amino acids. Trimming removed 3 bases from V and 4 bases from J, with 9 bases in between. CDR3 bases: TGTGCCAGCAGTTTCGTGGCAAGCTATGGCTACACCTTC. This codes for CASSFVASYGYTF.

Many counts were recorded for this clonotype. The chain recombines TRBV7-9 with TRBJ2-3; possible D gene TRBD1, 6 bases. Germline V CDR1 and CDR2: SEHNR, FQNEAQ (reference sequence). Trimming left V 4 bases short and J 2 bases short, with 13 bases between. The CDR3 has 15 amino acids. The CDR3 bases are TGTGCCAGCAGCTCTCCGACAGGCTTCACAGATACGCAGTATTTT. It codes for CASSSPTGFTDTQYF.

This clonotype occurred many times. The V and J genes are TRBV27 and TRBJ2-3, with 14 bases fitting TRBD2. The CDR3 spans 16 residues. The germline V gene has CDR1 MNHEY and CDR2 SMNVEV (reference sequence). The V and J ends lost 5 bases and 5 bases, in that order; junction bases with no gene match: 6. The CDR3 sequence is CASSATSGGDGDTQYF. CDR3 nucleotide sequence: TGTGCCAGCAGTGCGACTAGCGGGGGGGACGGAGATACGCAGTATTTT.

This clonotype was observed many times. CDR3 loop: CASSGAPGELFF. The DNA of the CDR3 is TGTGCCAGCAGTGGGGCACCCGGGGAGCTGTTTTTT. V and J are TRBV25-1 and TRBJ2-2; D is unclear. Germline V gives CDR1 MGHDK, CDR2 SYGVNS. Trimming took off 4 bases at V and 6 bases at J, with 6 bases between the two ends. CDR3 length equals 12 residues.

This clonotype was detected ten times or more. The J gene is TRBJ2-7, the V gene TRBV6-2 or TRBV6-3; D might be TRBD1 (6 bases). The V end was cut by 0 bases, the J end by 3 bases, with 12 bases between. The CDR3 consists of 15 residues. The germline gives CDR1 MNHEY, CDR2 SVGEGT. The CDR3 is CASSYSGHGGYEQYF. The DNA of the CDR3 is TGTGCCAGCAGTTACTCGGGACATGGCGGCTACGAGCAGTACTTC.

This clonotype has at least ten counts. This chain joins TRBV7-2 and TRBJ2-1; 10 positions match TRBD2. Germline CDR1 and CDR2: SGHTA and FQGNSA. The CDR3 runs to 18 residues. J lost 0 bases, V lost 3 bases, and 8 bases had no gene match. The CDR3 DNA reads TGTGCCAGCAGCTTCAGGACTAGCGGTATAAGCTCCTACAATGAGCAGTTCTTC. Its protein product is CASSFRTSGISSYNEQFF.

The chain combines TRBV3-1 with TRBJ2-7, with TRBD1 matching over 9 bases. Germline V gene sequence: CDR1 LGHDT, CDR2 YNNKEL (reference sequence). With V trimmed by 4 bases and J by 6 bases, 4 bases remained unmatched. CDR3 length equals 13 residues. CDR3 DNA sequence: TGTGCCAGCAGCCTAGGGACAGGGAGCGAGCAGTACGTC. The encoded protein is CASSLGTGSEQYV.

At least ten counts were recorded for this clonotype. V usage is TRBV15 and J usage is TRBJ1-4; D possibly corresponds to TRBD1 (6 bases). Germline assignment: CDR1 LNHNV and CDR2 YYDKDF (reference sequence). This CDR3 spans 14 amino acids. V was cut by 2 bases and J by 5 bases, with 9 bases left in between. DNA of the CDR3: TGTGCCACCAGCAGATACAGGGAGAATGAAAAACTGTTTTTT. This encodes CATSRYRENEKLFF.

The table lists this clonotype with many counts. J is TRBJ1-4 and V is TRBV12-3 or TRBV12-4; tentative D call: TRBD1 (5 bases). The CDR3 sequence is 14 residues long. Trimming removed 6 bases from V and 7 bases from J, with 15 bases in between. CDR3 loop: CASRPGGGVEKLFF. The CDR3 DNA sequence: TGTGCCAGCAGACCGGGAGGAGGGGTTGAAAAACTGTTTTTT.

This clonotype was counted many times. The CDR3 bases are TGCAGCGTTGAACAGGGCCGGACGGATACGCAGTATTTT. Translation gives CSVEQGRTDTQYF. This chain joins TRBV29-1 and TRBJ2-3; D is possibly TRBD1 (5 bases). The germline V and J ends were trimmed by 2 bases and 6 bases, with 12 bases remaining between them. The germline CDR1 and CDR2 sequences are SQVTM and ANQGSEA. This CDR3 has 13 amino acids.

This clonotype was seen at least ten times. The genes are TRBV10-3 and TRBJ1-1; maybe TRBD1 (6 bases). The germline CDR1 and CDR2 sequences are ENHRY and SYGVKD. The CDR3 is 18 amino acids. V shed 2 bases and J shed 2 bases, with 21 bases lying between them. CDR3 bases: TGTGCCATCAGTGAGGCCGGGACACCCCCGATCGGTAACACTGAAGCTTTCTTT. It specifies CAISEAGTPPIGNTEAFF.

At least ten counts were recorded for this clonotype. The rearrangement joins TRBV7-2 to TRBJ2-7; 7 positions match TRBD1. The V gene end was trimmed by 2 bases and the J gene end by 2 bases; junction bases not matched to a gene: 3. Per germline, CDR1 SGHTA and CDR2 FQGNSA. There are 14 residues in the CDR3. The CDR3 DNA sequence: TGTGCCAGCAGCTTATTAACAGGGGCCTACGAGCAGTACTTC. Its translation is CASSLLTGAYEQYF.

This clonotype turned up a few times. The chain couples TRBV4-3 to TRBJ1-5, with a weak D call TRBD1 (5 bases). Germline CDR1 and CDR2: LGHNA and YSLEER. The CDR3 has 13 amino acids. Trimming took 4 bases from V and 7 from J, leaving 11 bases between them. The CDR3 sequence: CASSRGGGQPQHF. The CDR3, as DNA: TGCGCCAGCAGCCGTGGGGGGGGGCAGCCCCAGCATTTT.

This clonotype has ten or more counts. The rearrangement joins TRBV5-1 to TRBJ2-5; D possibly uses TRBD1 or TRBD2 (6 bases each). V was shortened by 0 bases and J by 4 bases, with 13 bases between the two germline ends. The CDR3 loop spans 15 amino acids. Germline V gives CDR1 SGHRS, CDR2 YFSETQ. As DNA, the CDR3 is TGCGCCAGCAGCTTGGCCCTCCCGGGGGCAGAGACCCAGTACTTC. It codes for CASSLALPGAETQYF.

Ten or more counts support this clonotype. The chain has TRBV11-2 and TRBJ1-1; D unresolved. V was clipped by 5 bases and J by 2 bases, with 12 bases between them. Germline V lookup: CDR1 SGHAT, CDR2 FQNNGV. CDR3 length: 14 amino acids. Written as DNA, the CDR3 is TGTGCCAGCAGCCGTTCCCCCATTAACACTGAAGCTTTCTTT. As protein: CASSRSPINTEAFF.

This clonotype was observed at least ten times. The V gene is TRBV27, the J gene TRBJ1-1; D is unresolved. Germline loops: CDR1 MNHEY, CDR2 SMNVEV (reference sequence). CDR3 length equals 14 residues. V dropped 7 bases and J dropped 5 bases, with 17 bases sitting between them. The CDR3 loop is CASKAPPFATEAFF. Written as DNA, the CDR3 is TGTGCCAGCAAAGCACCCCCCTTTGCAACTGAAGCTTTCTTT.

This clonotype was seen many times. CDR3 nucleotide sequence: TGTGCCAGCCGACCAAGACAGGTCCATGGCTACACCTTC. This translates into CASRPRQVHGYTF. The chain combines TRBV12-3 or TRBV12-4 with TRBJ1-2; possible D gene TRBD1, 6 bases. The CDR3 length is 13 residues. The germline V and J ends were trimmed by 8 bases and 6 bases, with 16 bases remaining between them.

This clonotype was seen more than once but under ten times. This sequence may be a read error, since a much larger clone differs from it by one base. The chain has TRBV14 and TRBJ1-3, with no clear D. CDR1 is SGHDN, CDR2 FVKESK, per germline. The CDR3 is 13 amino acids. V was shortened by 1 base and J by 4 bases, with 5 bases between the two germline ends. The CDR3 loop is CASSQGVGNTIYF. CDR3 nucleotide sequence: TGTGCCAGCAGCCAAGGGGTGGGAAACACCATATATTTT.

This clonotype was picked up many times. The chain carries TRBV5-1 and TRBJ2-3; 9 bases match TRBD2. There are 15 residues in the CDR3. The V gene's germline CDR1 is SGHRS and CDR2 YFSETQ. Unmatched junction bases numbered 0, after V lost 0 bases and J lost 1 base. CDR3 loop: CASSLGGGGTDTQYF. In DNA form, the CDR3 reads TGCGCCAGCAGCTTGGGCGGGGGGGGCACAGATACGCAGTATTTT.

At least ten counts were recorded for this clonotype. The chain joins TRBV14 to TRBJ1-4; a weak D match, TRBD1 (6 bases). From germline, CDR1 is SGHDN and CDR2 FVKESK. CDR3 length: 14 amino acids. Trimming left V 2 bases short and J 6 bases short, with 10 bases between. The CDR3 is CASSQPGADEKLFF. The CDR3 DNA follows: TGTGCCAGCAGCCAACCGGGGGCCGATGAAAAACTGTTTTTT.

The chain joins TRBV12-3 or TRBV12-4 to TRBJ2-2; perhaps TRBD1 as D (5 bases). The CDR3 runs 17 residues. This CDR3 reads CTCSPGYGQANTGELFF. The DNA for the CDR3 is TGTACCTGCAGTCCTGGCTACGGACAAGCGAACACCGGGGAGCTGTTTTTT.